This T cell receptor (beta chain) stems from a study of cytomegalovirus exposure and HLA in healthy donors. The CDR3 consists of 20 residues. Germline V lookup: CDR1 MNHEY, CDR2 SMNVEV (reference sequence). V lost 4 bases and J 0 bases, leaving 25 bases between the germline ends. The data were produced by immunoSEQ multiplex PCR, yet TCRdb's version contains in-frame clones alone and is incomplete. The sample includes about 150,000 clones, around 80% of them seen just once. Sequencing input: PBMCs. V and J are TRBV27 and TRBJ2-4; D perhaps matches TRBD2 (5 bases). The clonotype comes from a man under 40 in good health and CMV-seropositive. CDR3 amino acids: CASSSGKLEDKRGAKNIQYF. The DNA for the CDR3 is TGTGCCAGCAGTTCGGGAAAACTAGAGGATAAGAGAGGAGCCAAAAACATTCAGTACTTC.